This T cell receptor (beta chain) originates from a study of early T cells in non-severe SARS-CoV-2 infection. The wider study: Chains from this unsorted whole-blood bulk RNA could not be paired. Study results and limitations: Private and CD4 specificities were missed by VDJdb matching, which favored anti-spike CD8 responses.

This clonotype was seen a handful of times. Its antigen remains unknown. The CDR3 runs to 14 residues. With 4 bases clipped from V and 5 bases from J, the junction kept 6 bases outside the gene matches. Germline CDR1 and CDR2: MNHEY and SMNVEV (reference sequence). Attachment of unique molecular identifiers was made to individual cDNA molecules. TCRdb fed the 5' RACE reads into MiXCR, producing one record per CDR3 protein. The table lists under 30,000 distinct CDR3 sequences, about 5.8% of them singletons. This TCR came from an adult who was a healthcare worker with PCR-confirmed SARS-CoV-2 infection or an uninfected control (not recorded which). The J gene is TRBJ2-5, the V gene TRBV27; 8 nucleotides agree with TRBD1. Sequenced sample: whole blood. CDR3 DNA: TGTGCCAGCAGTTCTGGACAGGGTGTCGAGACCCAGTACTTC. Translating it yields CASSSGQGVETQYF.